This record concerns one T cell receptor beta chain sequence. Per the germline V gene, CDR1 is GTSNPN and CDR2 is SVGIG (reference sequence). The CDR3 length is 11 residues. V lost 3 bases, J lost 5 bases, and 6 bases lay in between. This sample is drawn from a study of blood T cell repertoires in COVID-19. About the research overall: COVID-19 samples collected from the United States, Italy and Spain covered acute and convalescent phases. T cells, B-cell-depleted T cells, or PBMCs supplied cDNA or gDNA.

Per the authors' pipeline: Amplification from reference gene primers served as the basis for estimated nucleated cell counts. Libraries were prepared by immunoSEQ multiplex PCR; TCRdb keeps only in-frame clonotypes and omits some of them. V and J calls plus clone size are reproduced from that table; the DNA served to infer D and trimming. The sample contains a few hundred thousand clones, about 86% of which appear only once. The chain links TRBV30 to TRBJ2-3; D gene ambiguous. The sequencing sample was made of peripheral blood. The sequence was obtained from a woman aged 25 to 45 who had recovered from COVID-19. CDR3 in amino acids: CAWSNGDTQYF. CDR3 DNA sequence: TGTGCCTGGAGCAACGGAGATACGCAGTATTTT.